These T cell receptor beta chains were read from a single sample in a study of monozygotic twins with inflammatory bowel disease. With the 5' RACE reads reprocessed, TCRdb shows one record per CDR3 protein and no DNA. In all, the sample yields a few hundred thousand distinct CDR3 sequences. Sequences were obtained from blood. The receptor source for this set is a human donor with ulcerative colitis or Crohn's disease, or a healthy co-twin of an affected twin (not recorded which). Both conserved end residues are part of each CDR3.

j_call v_call cdr3_aa
TRBJ2-2 TRBV5-4 CASSLTGDTGELFF
TRBJ2-3 TRBV6-4 CASSAGTGVTDTQYF
TRBJ2-2 TRBV20-1 CIASGHTGELFF
TRBJ2-6 TRBV5-5 CASSFINSGANVLTF
TRBJ2-1 TRBV12-3/TRBV12-4 CASSPGFYNEQFF
TRBJ1-4 TRBV4-3 CASSQVTGLATNEKLFF
TRBJ2-7 TRBV4-3 CASSQVRGPAYEQYF
TRBJ1-3 TRBV9 CASSVGISGNTIYF
TRBJ1-6 TRBV18 CASSGAGKLSPPLHF
TRBJ2-4 TRBV5-1 CASSLDRAGAKNIQYF
TRBJ2-3 TRBV6-4 CASSDSGGSDTQYF
TRBJ1-4 TRBV20-1 CSARDLQGQEKLFF
TRBJ2-3 TRBV7-6 CASSLATVLTTDTQYF
TRBJ2-1 TRBV12-3/TRBV12-4 CASTIRGGNEQFF
TRBJ2-1 TRBV7-9 CASSPNRADEQFF
TRBJ2-1 TRBV12-3/TRBV12-4 CASRVGNLAGASRSGEQFF
TRBJ2-5 TRBV5-1 CASSFLAGAETQYF
TRBJ2-7 TRBV5-1 CASSPTGLGYEQYF
TRBJ2-1 TRBV20-1 CSASGQGAHEQFF
TRBJ1-2 TRBV20-1 CSAGTGPLHSYGYTF
TRBJ2-7 TRBV7-2 CASSFQHRDRVPYEQYF
TRBJ2-3 TRBV28 CASGVMSGRTGPYTQYF
TRBJ1-4 TRBV2 CASSEVDPPQKLFF
TRBJ2-7 TRBV18 CASSPMFRTGDEQYF
TRBJ2-5 TRBV30 CAWSQGLKAMYQETQYF
TRBJ2-2 TRBV9 CASCPSPGNTGELFF
TRBJ2-1 TRBV20-1 CSARVRDRAYNEQFF
TRBJ2-1 TRBV19 CASSIDAVGDEQFF
TRBJ1-2 TRBV29-1 CSVDMTGGYGYTF
TRBJ2-2 TRBV20-1 CSAPPRGGATGELFF
TRBJ2-5 TRBV30 CAWSEGFQETQYF
TRBJ1-3 TRBV9 CVSSPKSGQGSGNTIYF
TRBJ2-5 TRBV9 CASSMDSGGPEETQYF
TRBJ2-6 TRBV2 CASSQTRSGANVLTF
TRBJ2-5 TRBV29-1 CSVLKGDQETQYF
TRBJ2-5 TRBV12-3/TRBV12-4 CASSELVSQETQYF
TRBJ1-5 TRBV6-1 CASSEGWGGGNQPQHF
TRBJ1-2 TRBV18 CASSRDFGGYTF
TRBJ2-6 TRBV4-3 CASSQAAIGANVLTF
TRBJ1-3 TRBV6-6 CASSYGPGNTIYF
TRBJ1-1 TRBV3-1 CASSSSLTSLENTEAFF
TRBJ2-7 TRBV7-2 CASSLAVSSQNEQYF
TRBJ2-1 TRBV20-1 CSAPWTSGDNEQFF
TRBJ2-1 TRBV9 CASSRSGVEQFF
TRBJ1-4 TRBV20-1 CSARDGGPEKLFF
TRBJ1-6 TRBV7-9 CASSLAPGGKSPLHF